Included here is one TCR beta chain sequence, with context. What it binds is not known. The sample originates from a study of cytomegalovirus exposure and HLA in healthy donors. The CDR3 extends over 15 amino acids. Per germline, CDR1 WSHSY and CDR2 SAAADI. V was clipped by 8 bases and J by 5 bases, with 20 bases between them. 60 Vbeta and 13 Jbeta primers were used in PCR. Some clones are missing from TCRdb's copy, which holds only in-frame ones; the method was immunoSEQ multiplex PCR. The data contain about 160,000 clones, approximately 79% of them singletons. General observations from the study: Most sequenced TCRs were rare (though some public TCRs occurred in many donors).

The sequence derives from a woman in her forties or fifties in good health and CMV-seropositive. The sample was PBMCs. This chain uses TRBV10-2 with TRBJ2-3; the D gene is possibly TRBD1 (5 bases). CDR3 residues: CASGWGSQRGDTQYF. CDR3 DNA sequence: TGCGCCAGCGGATGGGGATCCCAAAGGGGAGATACGCAGTATTTT.